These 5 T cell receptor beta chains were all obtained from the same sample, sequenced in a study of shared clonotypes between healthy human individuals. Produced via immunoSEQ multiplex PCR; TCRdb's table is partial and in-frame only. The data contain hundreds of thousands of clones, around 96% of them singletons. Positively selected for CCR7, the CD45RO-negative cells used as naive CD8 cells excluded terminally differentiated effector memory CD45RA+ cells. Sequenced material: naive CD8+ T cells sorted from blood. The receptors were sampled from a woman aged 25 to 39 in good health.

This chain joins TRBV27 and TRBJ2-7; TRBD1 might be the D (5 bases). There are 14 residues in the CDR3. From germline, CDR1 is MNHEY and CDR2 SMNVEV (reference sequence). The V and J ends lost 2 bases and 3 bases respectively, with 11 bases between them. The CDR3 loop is CASSLMAGIYEQYF. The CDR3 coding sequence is TGTGCCAGCAGTTTAATGGCAGGGATCTACGAGCAGTACTTC.

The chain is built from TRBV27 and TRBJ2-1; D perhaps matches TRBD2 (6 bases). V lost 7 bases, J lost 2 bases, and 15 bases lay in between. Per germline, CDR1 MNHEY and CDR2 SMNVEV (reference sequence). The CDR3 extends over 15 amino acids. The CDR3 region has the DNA TGTGCCAGCATCCCCGGGAGCTCGACCTACAATGAGCAGTTCTTC. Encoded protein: CASIPGSSTYNEQFF.

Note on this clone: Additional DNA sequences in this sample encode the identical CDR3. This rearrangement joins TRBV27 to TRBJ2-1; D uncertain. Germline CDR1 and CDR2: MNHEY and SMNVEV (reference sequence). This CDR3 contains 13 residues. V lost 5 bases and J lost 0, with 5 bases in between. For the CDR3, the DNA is TGTGCCAGCAGTCCATTCTCCTACAATGAGCAGTTCTTC. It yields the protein CASSPFSYNEQFF.

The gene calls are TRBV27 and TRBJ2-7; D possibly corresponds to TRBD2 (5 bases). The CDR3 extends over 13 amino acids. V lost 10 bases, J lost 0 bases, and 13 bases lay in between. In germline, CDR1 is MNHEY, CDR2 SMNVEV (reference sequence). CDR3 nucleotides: TGTGCCAAAGGACTTTTCAGCTCCTACGAGCAGTACTTC. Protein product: CAKGLFSSYEQYF.

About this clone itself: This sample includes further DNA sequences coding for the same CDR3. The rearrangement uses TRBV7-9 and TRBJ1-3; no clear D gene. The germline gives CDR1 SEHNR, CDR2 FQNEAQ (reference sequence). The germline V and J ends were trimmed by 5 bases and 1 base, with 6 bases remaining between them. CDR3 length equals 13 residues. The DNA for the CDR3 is TGTGCCAGCAGCCCTTATTCTGGAAACACCATATATTTT. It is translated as CASSPYSGNTIYF.